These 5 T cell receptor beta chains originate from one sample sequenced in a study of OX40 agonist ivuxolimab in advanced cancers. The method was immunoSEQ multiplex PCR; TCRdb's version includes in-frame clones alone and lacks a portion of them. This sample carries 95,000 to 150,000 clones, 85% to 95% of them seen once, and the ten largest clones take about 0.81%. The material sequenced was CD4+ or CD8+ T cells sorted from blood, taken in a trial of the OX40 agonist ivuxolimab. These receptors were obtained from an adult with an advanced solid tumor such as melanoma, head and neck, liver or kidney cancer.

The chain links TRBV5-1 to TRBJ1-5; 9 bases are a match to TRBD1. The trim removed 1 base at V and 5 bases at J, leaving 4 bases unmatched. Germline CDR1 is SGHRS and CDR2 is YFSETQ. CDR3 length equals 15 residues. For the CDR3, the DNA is TGCGCCAGCAGCTTGTGGACAGGGGTAGATCAGCCCCAGCATTTT. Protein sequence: CASSLWTGVDQPQHF.

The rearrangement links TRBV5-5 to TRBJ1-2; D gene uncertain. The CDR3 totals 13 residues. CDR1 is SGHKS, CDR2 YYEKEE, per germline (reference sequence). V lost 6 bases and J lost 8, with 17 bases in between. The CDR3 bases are TGTGCCAGCATCAAAGGGAACGGAGGGGGCTACACCTTC. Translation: CASIKGNGGGYTF.

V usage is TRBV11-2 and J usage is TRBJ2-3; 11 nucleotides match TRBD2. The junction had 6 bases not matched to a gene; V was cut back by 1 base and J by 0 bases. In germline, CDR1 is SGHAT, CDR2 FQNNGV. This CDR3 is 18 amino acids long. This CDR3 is CASSLVLAGGRSTDTQYF. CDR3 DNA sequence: TGTGCCAGCAGCTTAGTCCTAGCGGGAGGTCGGAGCACAGATACGCAGTATTTT.

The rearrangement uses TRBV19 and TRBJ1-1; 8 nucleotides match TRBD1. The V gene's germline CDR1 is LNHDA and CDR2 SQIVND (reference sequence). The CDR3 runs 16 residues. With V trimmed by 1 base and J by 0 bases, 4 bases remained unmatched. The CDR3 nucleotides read TGTGCCAGTAGTATAGTCTGGGACAGGTTGAACACTGAAGCTTTCTTT. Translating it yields CASSIVWDRLNTEAFF.

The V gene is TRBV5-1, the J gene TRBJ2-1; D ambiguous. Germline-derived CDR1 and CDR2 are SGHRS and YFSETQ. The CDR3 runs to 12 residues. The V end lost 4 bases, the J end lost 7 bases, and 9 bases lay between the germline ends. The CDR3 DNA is TGCGCCAGCAGCGAACAGCAGAATGAGCAGTTCTTC. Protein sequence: CASSEQQNEQFF.